This paragraph covers one TCR beta chain sequence. Its specificity is not known. This record belongs to a study of T-cell memory formation after mild COVID-19. At the level of the study: Largely, TCR clusters stayed within a single donor.

Study-wide points: Contracting clones from day 15 to 85 had balanced CD4/CD8; later expanders favoured CD4+. Cross-reactive memory apparently joined, as some responding clones appeared in pre-infection memory. CD4+ clones that contracted lay mainly in CM and EM; CD8+ ones lay in EMRA.

Germline-derived CDR1 and CDR2 are SQVTM and ANQGSEA. This CDR3 has 10 residues. Trimming stripped 4 bases from V and 10 bases from J, with 10 bases between. MiXCR was run by TCRdb on the 5' RACE reads, yielding one entry per CDR3 protein. The sample lists about 390,000 distinct CDR3 sequences; 16% were seen once. The sample taken for sequencing was PBMCs or a T cell subset sorted from them (not recorded which). This chain links TRBV29-1 with TRBJ1-1; possibly TRBD1 for D (6 bases). The receptor comes from a man younger than 35 who had mild COVID-19 (a few samples of this study predate the infection). Cell type and time point are not known. CDR3 sequence (DNA): TGCAGCGTTGGACAGGCGGTAGCTTTCTTT. Translation gives CSVGQAVAFF.